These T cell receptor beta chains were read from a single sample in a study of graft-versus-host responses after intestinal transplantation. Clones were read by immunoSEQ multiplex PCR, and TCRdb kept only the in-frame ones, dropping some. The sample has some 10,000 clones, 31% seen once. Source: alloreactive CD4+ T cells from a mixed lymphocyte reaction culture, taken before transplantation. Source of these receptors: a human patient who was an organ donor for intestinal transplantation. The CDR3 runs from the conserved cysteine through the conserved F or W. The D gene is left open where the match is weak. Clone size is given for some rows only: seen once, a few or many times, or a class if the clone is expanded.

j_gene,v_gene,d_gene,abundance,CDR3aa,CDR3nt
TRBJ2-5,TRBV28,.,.,CASKHGKTQYF,TGTGCCAGCAAACATGGGAAGACCCAGTACTTC
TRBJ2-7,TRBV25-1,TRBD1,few,CASSPTGAEQYF,TGTGCCAGCAGTCCTACAGGGGCTGAGCAGTACTTC
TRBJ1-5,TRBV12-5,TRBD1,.,CASGTGNSNQPQHF,TGTGCTAGTGGGACAGGGAATAGCAATCAGCCCCAGCATTTT
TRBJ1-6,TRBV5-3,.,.,CARSARMGLDVGDSPLHF,TGTGCCAGAAGCGCACGTATGGGTTTGGACGTGGGGGATTCACCCCTCCACTTT
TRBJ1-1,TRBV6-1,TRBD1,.,CASSGQGGNTEAFF,TGTGCCAGCAGTGGACAGGGAGGGAACACTGAAGCTTTCTTT
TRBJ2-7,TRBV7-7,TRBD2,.,CASSLATGGSYEQYF,TGTGCCAGCAGCTTAGCTACGGGAGGCTCCTACGAGCAGTACTTC
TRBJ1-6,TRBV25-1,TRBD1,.,CASSRGHDSPLHF,TGTGCCAGCAGCAGGGGGCATGATTCACCCCTCCACTTT
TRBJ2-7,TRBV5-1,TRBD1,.,CASSVGQRSSYEQYF,TGCGCCAGCAGCGTGGGACAGCGGAGCTCCTACGAGCAGTACTTC
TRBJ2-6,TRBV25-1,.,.,CASSESNSGANVLTF,TGTGCCAGCAGTGAATCCAACTCTGGGGCCAACGTCCTGACTTTC
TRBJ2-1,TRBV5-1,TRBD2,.,CASSRTSGGANNEQFF,TGCGCCAGCAGCCGGACTAGCGGGGGGGCTAACAATGAGCAGTTCTTC
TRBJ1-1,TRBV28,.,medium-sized,CASRGQGYNTEAFF,TGTGCCAGCAGAGGGCAGGGGTATAACACTGAAGCTTTCTTT
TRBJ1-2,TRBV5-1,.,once,CASSSRHRDGYTF,TGCGCCAGCAGCTCCCGACACAGGGATGGCTACACCTTC
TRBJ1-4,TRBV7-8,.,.,CASSPLGDEKLFF,TGTGCCAGCAGCCCACTTGGGGATGAAAAACTGTTTTTT
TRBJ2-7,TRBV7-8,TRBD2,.,CASSPGGLAGGNPYEQYF,TGTGCCAGCAGCCCAGGAGGACTAGCGGGGGGTAACCCCTACGAGCAGTACTTC
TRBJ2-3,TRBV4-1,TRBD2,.,CASSQDRLAGGTQYF,TGCGCCAGCAGCCAAGATCGGCTAGCGGGCGGGACGCAGTATTTT
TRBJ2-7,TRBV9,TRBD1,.,CASSPGQGVSYEQYF,TGTGCCAGCAGCCCAGGACAGGGAGTGAGCTACGAGCAGTACTTC
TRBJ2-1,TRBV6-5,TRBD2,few,CASSRTSGSYNEQFF,TGTGCCAGCAGTCGGACTAGCGGGAGTTACAATGAGCAGTTCTTC
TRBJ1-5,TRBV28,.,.,CASSTDHNQPQHF,TGTGCCAGCAGTACGGATCACAATCAGCCCCAGCATTTT
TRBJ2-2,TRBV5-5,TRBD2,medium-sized,CASSGGLAANTGELFF,TGTGCCAGCTCCGGCGGACTAGCTGCGAACACCGGGGAGCTGTTTTTT
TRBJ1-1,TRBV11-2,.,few,CASSLSGTVETEAFF,TGTGCCAGCAGCTTATCCGGGACGGTAGAGACTGAAGCTTTCTTT
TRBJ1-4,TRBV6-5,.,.,CASSYSFGSRNEKLFF,TGTGCCAGCAGTTACTCTTTTGGCAGCCGTAATGAAAAACTGTTTTTT
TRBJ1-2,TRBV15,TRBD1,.,CATSREGQGYGYTF,TGTGCCACCAGCAGAGAGGGACAGGGGTATGGCTACACCTTC
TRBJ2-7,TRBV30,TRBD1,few,CAWSWTGISSYEQYF,TGTGCCTGGAGTTGGACAGGGATTAGCTCCTACGAGCAGTACTTC
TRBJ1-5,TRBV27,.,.,CASSHYRDSNQPQHF,TGTGCCAGCAGTCATTACAGGGATAGCAATCAGCCCCAGCATTTT
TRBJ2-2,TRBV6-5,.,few,CASSYIDTGELFF,TGTGCCAGCAGTTATATTGACACCGGGGAGCTGTTTTTT
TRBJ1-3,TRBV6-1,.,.,CASVASGNTIYF,TGTGCCAGCGTTGCGTCTGGAAACACCATATATTTT
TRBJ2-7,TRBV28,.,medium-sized,CASSLSGPISYEQYF,TGTGCCAGCAGTTTATCAGGGCCGATATCCTACGAGCAGTACTTC
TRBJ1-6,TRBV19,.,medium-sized,CASNSPLHF,TGTGCCAGTAATTCACCCCTCCACTTT
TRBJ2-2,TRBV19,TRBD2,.,CASSINSGGATGELFF,TGTGCCAGTAGTATAAATAGCGGGGGGGCCACCGGGGAGCTGTTTTTT
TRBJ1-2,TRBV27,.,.,CASSPNSAENYGYTF,TGTGCCAGCAGTCCCAATTCCGCCGAGAACTATGGCTACACCTTC
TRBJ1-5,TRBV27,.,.,CASSPYNQPQHF,TGTGCCAGCAGTCCATACAATCAGCCCCAGCATTTT
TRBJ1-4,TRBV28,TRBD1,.,CASTGTGPLSNEKLFF,TGTGCCAGCACCGGGACAGGGCCTCTAAGTAATGAAAAACTGTTTTTT
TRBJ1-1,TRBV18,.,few,CASSPPGARGDTEAFF,TGTGCCAGCTCACCACCGGGGGCTCGAGGTGACACTGAAGCTTTCTTT
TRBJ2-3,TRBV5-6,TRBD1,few,CASSLQGADTQYF,TGTGCCAGCAGCTTACAGGGGGCAGATACGCAGTATTTT
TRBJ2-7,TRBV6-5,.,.,CASSQGLSGGVEQYF,TGTGCCAGCAGCCAAGGATTGTCAGGGGGGGTCGAGCAGTACTTC